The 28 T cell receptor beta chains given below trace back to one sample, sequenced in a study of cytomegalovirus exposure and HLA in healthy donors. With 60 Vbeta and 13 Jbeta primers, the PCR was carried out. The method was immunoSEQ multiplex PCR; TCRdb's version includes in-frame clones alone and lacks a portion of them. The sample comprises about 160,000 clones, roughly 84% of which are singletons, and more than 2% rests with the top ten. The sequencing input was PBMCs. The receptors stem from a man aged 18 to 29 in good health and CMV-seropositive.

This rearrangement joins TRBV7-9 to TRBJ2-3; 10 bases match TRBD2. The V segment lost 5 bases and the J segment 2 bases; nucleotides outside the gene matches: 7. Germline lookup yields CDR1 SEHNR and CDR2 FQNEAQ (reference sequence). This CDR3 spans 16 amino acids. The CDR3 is CASSAPGTSVTDTQYF. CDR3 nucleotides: TGTGCCAGCAGCGCTCCCGGGACTAGCGTCACAGATACGCAGTATTTT. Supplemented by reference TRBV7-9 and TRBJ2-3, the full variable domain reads DTGVSQNPRHKITKRGQNVTFRCDPISEHNRLYWYRQTLGQGPEFLTYFQNEAQLEKSRLLSDRFSAERPKGSFSTLEIQRTEQGDSAMYLCASSAPGTSVTDTQYFGPGTRLTVL.

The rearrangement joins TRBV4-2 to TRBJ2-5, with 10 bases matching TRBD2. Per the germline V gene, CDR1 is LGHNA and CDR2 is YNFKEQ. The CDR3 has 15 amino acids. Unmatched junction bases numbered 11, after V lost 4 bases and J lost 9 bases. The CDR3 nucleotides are TGTGCCAGCAGCCCGCGACTAGCGGGCGGCCTCGCCCAGTACTTC. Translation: CASSPRLAGGLAQYF.

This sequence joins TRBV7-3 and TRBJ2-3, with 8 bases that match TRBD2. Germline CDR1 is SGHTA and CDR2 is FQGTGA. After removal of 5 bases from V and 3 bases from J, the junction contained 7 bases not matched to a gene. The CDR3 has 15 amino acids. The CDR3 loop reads CASSPTGGATDTQYF. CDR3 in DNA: TGTGCCAGCAGCCCCACCGGGGGGGCGACAGATACGCAGTATTTT.

Here the CDR3 DNA reads TGTGCCAGCTCACCCAGTAAGGAGAGGAACACTGAAGCTTTCTTT. Residues: CASSPSKERNTEAFF. The rearrangement links TRBV18 to TRBJ1-1; D not certain. This CDR3 spans 15 amino acids. Deletions cut 3 bases from V and 1 base from J, with 12 bases between. Germline loops: CDR1 KGHSH, CDR2 LQKENI.

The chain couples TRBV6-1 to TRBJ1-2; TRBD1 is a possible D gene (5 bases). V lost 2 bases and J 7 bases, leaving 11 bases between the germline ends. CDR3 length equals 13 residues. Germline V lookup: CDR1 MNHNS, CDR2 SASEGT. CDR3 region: CASSERGGSGYTF. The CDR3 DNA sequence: TGTGCCAGCAGTGAACGGGGGGGAAGTGGCTACACCTTC.

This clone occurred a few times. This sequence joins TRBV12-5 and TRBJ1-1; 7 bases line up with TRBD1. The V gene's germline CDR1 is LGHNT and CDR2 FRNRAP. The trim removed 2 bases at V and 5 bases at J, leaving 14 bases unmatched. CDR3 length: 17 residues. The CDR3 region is CASGLPSLSGGRTEAFF. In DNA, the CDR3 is TGTGCTAGTGGTTTGCCATCCTTATCAGGGGGGCGTACTGAAGCTTTCTTT.

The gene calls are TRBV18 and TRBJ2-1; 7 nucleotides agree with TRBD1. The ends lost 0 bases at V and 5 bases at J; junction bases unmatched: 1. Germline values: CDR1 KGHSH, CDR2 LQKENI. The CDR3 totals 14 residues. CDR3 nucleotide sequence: TGTGCCAGCTCACCACCGGACAGGAACAATGAGCAGTTCTTC. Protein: CASSPPDRNNEQFF.

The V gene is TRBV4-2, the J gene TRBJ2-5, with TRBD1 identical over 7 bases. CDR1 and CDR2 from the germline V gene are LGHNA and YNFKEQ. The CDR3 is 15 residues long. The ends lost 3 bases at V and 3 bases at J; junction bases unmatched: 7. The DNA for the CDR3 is TGTGCCAGCAGCCAGAAATGGGACAGAAAAGAGACCCAGTACTTC. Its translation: CASSQKWDRKETQYF.

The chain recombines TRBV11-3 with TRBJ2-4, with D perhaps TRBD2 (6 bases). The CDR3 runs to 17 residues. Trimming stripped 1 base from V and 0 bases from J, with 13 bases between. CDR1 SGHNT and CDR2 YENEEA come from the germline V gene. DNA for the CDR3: TGTGCCAGCAGCTTAGCAGGAGGGGTTATAGCCAAAAACATTCAGTACTTC. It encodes CASSLAGGVIAKNIQYF.

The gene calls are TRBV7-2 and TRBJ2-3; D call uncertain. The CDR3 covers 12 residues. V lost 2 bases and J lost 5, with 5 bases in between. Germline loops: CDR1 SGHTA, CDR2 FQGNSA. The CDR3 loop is CASSLYKDTQYF. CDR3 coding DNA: TGTGCCAGCAGCTTATATAAAGATACGCAGTATTTT.

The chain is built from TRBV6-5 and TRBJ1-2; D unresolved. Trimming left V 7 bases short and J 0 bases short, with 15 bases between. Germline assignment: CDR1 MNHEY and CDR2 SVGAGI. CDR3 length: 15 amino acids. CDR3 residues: CASTHRSTSNYGYTF. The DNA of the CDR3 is TGTGCCAGCACCCACCGGTCGACATCTAACTATGGCTACACCTTC.

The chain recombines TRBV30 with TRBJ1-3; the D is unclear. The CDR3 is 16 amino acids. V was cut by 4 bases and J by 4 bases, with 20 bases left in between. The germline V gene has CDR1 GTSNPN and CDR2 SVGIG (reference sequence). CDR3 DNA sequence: TGTGCCTGGACCCTAGATGGAGTTCTTGGGGGAAACACCATATATTTT. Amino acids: CAWTLDGVLGGNTIYF.

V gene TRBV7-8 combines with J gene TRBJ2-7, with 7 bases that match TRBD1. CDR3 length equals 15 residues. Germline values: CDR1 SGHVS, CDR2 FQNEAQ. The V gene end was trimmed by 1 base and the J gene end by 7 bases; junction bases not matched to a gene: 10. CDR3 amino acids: CASSLGGLQGMEQYF. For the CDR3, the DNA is TGTGCCAGCAGCTTAGGAGGCTTACAGGGGATGGAGCAGTACTTC.

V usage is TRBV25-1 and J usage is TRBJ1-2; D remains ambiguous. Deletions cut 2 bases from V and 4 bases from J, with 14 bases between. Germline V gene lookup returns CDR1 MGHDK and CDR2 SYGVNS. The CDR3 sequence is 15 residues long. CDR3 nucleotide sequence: TGTGCCAGCAGTGAAAGTAGGACTTGGGCCTATGGCTACACCTTC. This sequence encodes CASSESRTWAYGYTF.

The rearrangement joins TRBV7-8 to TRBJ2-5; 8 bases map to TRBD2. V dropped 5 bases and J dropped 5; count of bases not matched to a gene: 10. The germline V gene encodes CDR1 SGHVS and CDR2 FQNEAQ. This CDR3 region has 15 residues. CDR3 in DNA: TGTGCCAGCAGCCCTGGACTAGCAATGTGGGAGACCCAGTACTTC. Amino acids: CASSPGLAMWETQYF.

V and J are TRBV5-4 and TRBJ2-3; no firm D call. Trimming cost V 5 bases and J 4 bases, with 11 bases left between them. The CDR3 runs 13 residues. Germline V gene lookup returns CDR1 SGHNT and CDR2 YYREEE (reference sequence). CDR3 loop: CASSFRGADTQYF. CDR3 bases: TGTGCCAGCAGTTTTCGAGGAGCAGATACGCAGTATTTT.

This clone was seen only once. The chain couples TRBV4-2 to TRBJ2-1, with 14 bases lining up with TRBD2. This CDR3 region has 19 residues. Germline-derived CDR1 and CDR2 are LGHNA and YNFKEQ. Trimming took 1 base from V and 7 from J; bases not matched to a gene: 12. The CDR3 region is CASSQGPPTSGGAGNEQFF. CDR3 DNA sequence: TGTGCCAGCAGCCAAGGCCCCCCGACTAGCGGGGGGGCGGGTAATGAGCAGTTCTTC.

The chain's CDR3 is CASSLGHLSYEQYF. The CDR3 DNA follows: TGTGCCAGCAGCCTGGGACACCTCTCCTACGAGCAGTACTTC. The rearrangement links TRBV2 to TRBJ2-7; possibly TRBD1 for D (6 bases). V lost 6 bases and J 0 bases, leaving 12 bases between the germline ends. The CDR3 is made up of 14 amino acids. The germline V gene has CDR1 SNHLY and CDR2 FYNNEI.

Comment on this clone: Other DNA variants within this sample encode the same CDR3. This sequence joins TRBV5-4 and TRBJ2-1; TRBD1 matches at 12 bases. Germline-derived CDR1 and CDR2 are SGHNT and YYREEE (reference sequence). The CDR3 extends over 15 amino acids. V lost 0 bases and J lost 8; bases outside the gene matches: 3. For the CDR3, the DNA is TGTGCCAGCAGCTTGGCCGGGACAGGGGGCGATGAGCAGTTCTTC. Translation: CASSLAGTGGDEQFF.

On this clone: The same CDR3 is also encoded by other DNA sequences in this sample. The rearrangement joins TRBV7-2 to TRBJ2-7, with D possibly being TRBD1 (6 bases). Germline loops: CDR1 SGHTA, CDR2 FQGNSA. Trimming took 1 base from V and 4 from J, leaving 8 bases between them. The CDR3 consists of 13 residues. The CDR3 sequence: CASSLGTAYEQYF. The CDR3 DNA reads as TGTGCCAGCAGCTTAGGGACAGCGTACGAGCAGTACTTC.

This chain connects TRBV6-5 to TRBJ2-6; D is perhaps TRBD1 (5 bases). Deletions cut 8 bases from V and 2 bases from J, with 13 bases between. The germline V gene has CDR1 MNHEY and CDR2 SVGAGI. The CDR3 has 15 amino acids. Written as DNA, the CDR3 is TGTGCCAGCGGCCAGGGTCCTCCTGGGGCCAACGTCCTGACTTTC. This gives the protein CASGQGPPGANVLTF.

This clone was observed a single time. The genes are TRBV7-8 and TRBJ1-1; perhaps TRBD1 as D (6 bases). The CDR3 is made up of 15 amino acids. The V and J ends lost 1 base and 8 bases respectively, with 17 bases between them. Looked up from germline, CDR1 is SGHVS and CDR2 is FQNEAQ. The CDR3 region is CASSLEGQSGLEAFF. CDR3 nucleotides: TGTGCCAGCAGCTTAGAGGGACAATCAGGACTGGAAGCTTTCTTT.

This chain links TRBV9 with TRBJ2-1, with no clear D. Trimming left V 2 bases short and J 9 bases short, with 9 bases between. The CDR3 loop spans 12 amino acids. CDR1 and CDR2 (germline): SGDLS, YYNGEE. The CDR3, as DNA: TGTGCCAGCAGCGTCTCTCACGGTGAGCAGTTCTTC. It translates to CASSVSHGEQFF.

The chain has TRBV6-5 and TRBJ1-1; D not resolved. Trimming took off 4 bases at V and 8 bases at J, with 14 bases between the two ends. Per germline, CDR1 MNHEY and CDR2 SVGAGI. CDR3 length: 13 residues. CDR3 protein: CASSSAIPAEAFF. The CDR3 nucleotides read TGTGCCAGCAGTTCCGCGATCCCTGCCGAAGCTTTCTTT.

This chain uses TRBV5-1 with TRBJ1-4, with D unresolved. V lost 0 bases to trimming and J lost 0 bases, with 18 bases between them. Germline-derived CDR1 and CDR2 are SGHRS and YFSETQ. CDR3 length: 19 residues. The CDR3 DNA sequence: TGCGCCAGCAGCTTGGAACCGAATTCTGGACTCGCAACTAATGAAAAACTGTTTTTT. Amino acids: CASSLEPNSGLATNEKLFF.

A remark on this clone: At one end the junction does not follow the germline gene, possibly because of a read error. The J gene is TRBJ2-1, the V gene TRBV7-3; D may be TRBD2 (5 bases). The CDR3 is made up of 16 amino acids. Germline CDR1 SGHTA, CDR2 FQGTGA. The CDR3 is CASSLTTLAPVNEQFF. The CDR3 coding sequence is TGTGCCAGCAGCCTAACGACTCTAGCTCCAGTCAATGAGCAGTTCTTC.

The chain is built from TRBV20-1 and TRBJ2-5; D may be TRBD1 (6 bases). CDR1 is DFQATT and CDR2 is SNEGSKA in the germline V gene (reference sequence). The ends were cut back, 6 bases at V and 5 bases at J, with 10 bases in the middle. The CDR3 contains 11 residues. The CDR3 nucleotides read TGCAGTGCGCCAAGGGGGGAGACCCAGTACTTC. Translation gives CSAPRGETQYF.

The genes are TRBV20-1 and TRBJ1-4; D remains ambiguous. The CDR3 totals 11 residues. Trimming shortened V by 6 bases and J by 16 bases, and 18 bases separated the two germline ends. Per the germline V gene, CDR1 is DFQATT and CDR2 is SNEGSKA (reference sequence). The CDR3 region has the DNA TGCAGTGCCCTCTCCCGGGAGGTTCCGTTTTTT. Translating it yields CSALSREVPFF.